This T cell receptor beta chain was sequenced during a study of CD8 T cells in Susac syndrome. RNA totalling about 0.5 to 1 ug underwent reverse transcription with random hexamers. TCRdb independently ran MiXCR on the immunoSEQ multiplex PCR reads; one entry per CDR3 protein. The data contain under 200,000 distinct CDR3 sequences, 90% to 95% of them singletons. The control group consisted of healthy donors matched for age and sex. The germline gives CDR1 LGHDT, CDR2 YNNKEL (reference sequence). This CDR3 region has 16 residues. J lost 1 base, V lost 5 bases, and 4 bases had no gene match. The sequenced sample consisted of CD4+ T cells from PBMCs. The rearrangement uses TRBV3-1 and TRBJ2-2; 10 nucleotides align to TRBD2. The TCR originated in a human donor in good health. The chain's CDR3 is CASSLRTSGNTGELFF. CDR3 sequence (DNA): TGTGCCAGCAGCTTAAGGACTAGCGGGAACACCGGGGAGCTGTTTTTT.